These 27 T cell receptor beta chains were all obtained from the same sample, sequenced in a study of low-dose radiotherapy and immunotherapy resistance in tumors. Primers used for first-strand cDNA, a TRAV- and TRBV-specific set, covered both alpha and beta chains. With a V-primer adapter and a constant-region primer, TCRs were amplified for around 21 PCR cycles. Using its own MiXCR run on the reads, TCRdb lists one record per CDR3 protein. The profile covers 64,000 or so distinct CDR3 sequences, with less than 35% appearing a single time and 11% taken by the ten largest. Noted time point: before trial treatment. The sample was PBMCs, taken before treatment. The receptors here all came from a female donor with ovarian cancer.

This clonotype was counted at least ten times. The genes are TRBV7-8 and TRBJ1-2; D not certain. Germline loops: CDR1 SGHVS, CDR2 FQNEAQ. This CDR3 is built from 16 residues. Trimming shortened V by 5 bases and J by 7 bases, and 23 bases separated the two germline ends. The CDR3 region is CASSLREGSPSSGYTF. Written as DNA, the CDR3 is TGTGCCAGCAGCCTGAGGGAAGGAAGCCCCTCAAGTGGCTACACCTTC. Full variable domain (rest looked up from reference TRBV7-8 and TRBJ1-2): GAGVSQSPRYKVAKRGQDVALRCDPISGHVSLFWYQQALGQGPEFLTYFQNEAQLDKSGLPSDRFFAERPEGSVSTLKIQRTQQEDSAVYLCASSLREGSPSSGYTFGSGTRLTVV.

The sample holds many counts of this clonotype. The chain couples TRBV7-2 to TRBJ2-2; D is possibly TRBD1 or TRBD2 (5 bases each). The CDR3 consists of 15 residues. Germline loops: CDR1 SGHTA, CDR2 FQGNSA. V was pared by 5 bases and J by 6 bases, with 16 bases between. CDR3 sequence reads: CASSPTRGPAGELFF. DNA of the CDR3: TGTGCCAGCAGCCCCACCCGGGGACCTGCCGGGGAGCTGTTTTTT.

This clonotype was counted many times. This rearrangement joins TRBV20-1 to TRBJ2-7; 11 nucleotides match TRBD2. The CDR3 spans 14 residues. V lost 4 bases to trimming and J lost 7 bases; unmatched junction nucleotides: 9. Per the germline V gene, CDR1 is DFQATT and CDR2 is SNEGSKA (reference sequence). The CDR3 protein is CSATSGTSGGEQYF. The CDR3 nucleotides read TGCAGTGCTACCTCCGGGACTAGCGGAGGAGAGCAGTACTTC.

This clonotype occurred once. V usage is TRBV6-6 and J usage is TRBJ2-7, with D possibly being TRBD1 (6 bases). The CDR3 runs 14 residues. V was cut by 2 bases and J by 1 base, with 9 bases left in between. CDR1 is MNHNY, CDR2 SVGAGI, per germline (reference sequence). Written as DNA, the CDR3 is TGTGCCAGCAGTTACGACAGGCCATCCTACGAGCAGTACTTC. It codes for CASSYDRPSYEQYF.

This clonotype showed up many times. The genes are TRBV6-2 or TRBV6-3 and TRBJ1-5; TRBD1 is a possible D gene (5 bases). Germline CDR1 and CDR2: MNHEY and SVGEGT. V was cut by 6 bases and J by 6 bases, with 18 bases left in between. The CDR3 consists of 15 residues. For the CDR3, the DNA is TGTGCCAGCAGATGGAACCAGGGCCCAGGTCAGCCCCAGCATTTT. Amino acid sequence: CASRWNQGPGQPQHF.

This clonotype was seen a handful of times. The V and J genes are TRBV5-1 and TRBJ2-2; D is ambiguous. V was cut by 0 bases and J by 5 bases, with 11 bases left in between. Germline V gene lookup returns CDR1 SGHRS and CDR2 YFSETQ. The CDR3 runs 15 residues. CDR3 in amino acids: CASSLDQLETGELFF. For the CDR3, the DNA is TGCGCCAGCAGCTTGGATCAGCTTGAGACCGGGGAGCTGTTTTTT.

The chain recombines TRBV20-1 with TRBJ2-7; 7 nucleotides line up with TRBD1. This CDR3 has 15 amino acids. V was pared by 1 base and J by 0 bases, with 6 bases of the junction left unmatched. Germline CDR1 reads DFQATT; CDR2 reads SNEGSKA (reference sequence). The chain's CDR3 is CSARVQGTDSYEQYF. CDR3 sequence (DNA): TGCAGTGCTAGAGTTCAGGGGACAGACTCCTACGAGCAGTACTTC.

This clonotype appeared a few times. The rearrangement uses TRBV9 and TRBJ1-2; D may be TRBD1 (5 bases). Per germline, CDR1 SGDLS and CDR2 YYNGEE. The CDR3 totals 15 residues. The ends were cut back, 3 bases at V and 4 bases at J, with 16 bases in the middle. The CDR3 sequence: CASSAVAGLSYGYTF. The CDR3 nucleotides are TGTGCCAGCAGCGCGGTAGCAGGGTTGAGCTATGGCTACACCTTC. Looking up the rest from reference TRBV9 and TRBJ1-2 gives the full variable domain: DSGVTQTPKHLITATGQRVTLRCSPRSGDLSVYWYQQSLDQGLQFLIQYYNGEERAKGNILERFSAQQFPDLHSELNLSSLELGDSALYFCASSAVAGLSYGYTFGSGTRLTVV.

This clonotype came up many times. The chain carries TRBV2 and TRBJ1-5; TRBD1 matches 10 bases. This CDR3 spans 14 amino acids. Germline V CDR1 and CDR2: SNHLY, FYNNEI. Germline trimming cut 6 bases from V and 5 bases from J; bases unmatched to any gene: 4. The DNA for the CDR3 is TGTGCCAGCAGGGGACAGGGGTTGTATCAGCCCCAGCATTTT. Its protein is CASRGQGLYQPQHF.

The chain uses TRBV6-2 or TRBV6-3 and TRBJ1-3; perhaps TRBD1 as D (6 bases). Germline V gives CDR1 MNHEY, CDR2 SVGEGT. The CDR3 has 14 amino acids. V shed 9 bases and J shed 4 bases, with 16 bases lying between them. The CDR3 DNA reads TGTGCCAGTAGTCCGGGGGGGCGCGGAAACACCATATATTTT. Protein: CASSPGGRGNTIYF.

This clonotype has at least ten counts. The chain couples TRBV19 to TRBJ2-7; TRBD2 aligns across 12 bases. J lost 1 base, V lost 5 bases, and 3 bases had no gene match. Germline CDR1 is LNHDA and CDR2 is SQIVND (reference sequence). The CDR3 runs to 15 residues. The CDR3 loop reads CASSSGLAGSYEQYF. CDR3 DNA sequence: TGTGCCAGTAGTTCCGGACTAGCGGGATCCTACGAGCAGTACTTC.

Ten or more counts support this clonotype. The V gene is TRBV5-1, the J gene TRBJ2-2, with TRBD1 matching 9 bases. V shed 2 bases and J 4 bases; nucleotides not matched to a gene: 6. In germline, CDR1 is SGHRS, CDR2 YFSETQ. The CDR3 length is 16 residues. CDR3 sequence reads: CASSFVPGQGTGELFF. The CDR3 DNA reads as TGCGCCAGCAGCTTCGTCCCGGGACAGGGCACCGGGGAGCTGTTTTTT.

Details on this clonotype: A far larger clone is just one base off, so this is likely a read error. V gene TRBV10-3 combines with J gene TRBJ1-1, with 12 nucleotides matching TRBD1. CDR3 length: 21 residues. CDR1 and CDR2 from the germline V gene are ENHRY and SYGVKD. J was trimmed by 1 base and V by 5 bases; bases with no gene match: 20. The CDR3 loop is CAISWGAGATGTGGRNTEAFF. CDR3 nucleotides: TGTGCCATCAGTTGGGGGGCGGGGGCGACCGGGACAGGGGGCCGGAACACTGAAGCTTTCTTT.

The rearrangement joins TRBV6-5 to TRBJ2-3; 7 bases match TRBD1. The CDR3 consists of 15 residues. The V segment lost 5 bases and the J segment 6 bases; nucleotides outside the gene matches: 11. CDR1 and CDR2 (germline): MNHEY, SVGAGI. CDR3 protein: CASSKRQGWEDTQYF. The CDR3, as DNA: TGTGCCAGCAGTAAAAGACAGGGCTGGGAGGATACGCAGTATTTT.

The chain carries TRBV19 and TRBJ1-5; TRBD1 agrees at 7 bases. Germline assignment: CDR1 LNHDA and CDR2 SQIVND (reference sequence). V shed 5 bases and J 4 bases; nucleotides not matched to a gene: 8. The CDR3 sequence is 15 residues long. The CDR3 DNA follows: TGTGCCAGTAGTCAGGGGGGAGCTGGGAATCAGCCCCAGCATTTT. This codes for CASSQGGAGNQPQHF.

This clonotype was seen repeatedly, ten times or more. The rearrangement links TRBV27 to TRBJ2-5; D not certain. CDR1 is MNHEY and CDR2 is SMNVEV in the germline V gene (reference sequence). Trimming left V 3 bases short and J 4 bases short, with 9 bases between. This CDR3 region has 13 residues. The CDR3 nucleotides read TGTGCCAGCAGTTTTACGCCCCGAGAGACCCAGTACTTC. This sequence encodes CASSFTPRETQYF.

In its sample, this clonotype was seen many times. The gene calls are TRBV2 and TRBJ2-1; D may correspond to TRBD1 or TRBD2 (5 bases each). From germline, CDR1 is SNHLY and CDR2 FYNNEI. This CDR3 region has 14 residues. The V end was cut by 10 bases, the J end by 0 bases, with 13 bases between. The CDR3 region has the DNA TGTGCCATCATCGAGGGGAGCTCCTACAATGAGCAGTTCTTC. It specifies CAIIEGSSYNEQFF.

This chain uses TRBV28 with TRBJ1-5; TRBD1 is a possible D gene (5 bases). Germline V CDR1 and CDR2: MDHEN, SYDVKM. The CDR3 runs 14 residues. V was clipped by 5 bases and J by 3 bases, with 11 bases between them. The CDR3 bases are TGTGCCAGCAGTCTTCTGGACAACAATCAGCCCCAGCATTTT. Translation: CASSLLDNNQPQHF.

This clonotype was picked up many times. This rearrangement joins TRBV30 to TRBJ2-1, with 8 positions matching TRBD2. CDR3 length equals 13 residues. From germline, CDR1 is GTSNPN and CDR2 SVGIG (reference sequence). V was clipped by 5 bases and J by 9 bases; unmatched bases: 9. CDR3 sequence reads: CAWGGLGGGEQFF. CDR3 bases: TGTGCCTGGGGGGGACTAGGGGGAGGTGAGCAGTTCTTC.

This clonotype showed up many times. The rearrangement links TRBV6-7 to TRBJ2-1; D unresolved. TRBV6-7 falls under the ORF class, with uncertain function. The V end was cut by 2 bases, the J end by 0 bases, with 17 bases between. The CDR3 sequence is 18 residues long. The CDR3 protein is CASSYPFDGDSSYNEQFF. In DNA form, the CDR3 reads TGTGCCAGCAGTTACCCATTTGATGGGGATAGCTCCTACAATGAGCAGTTCTTC.

The chain is built from TRBV2 and TRBJ2-1; D is unclear. CDR1 is SNHLY and CDR2 is FYNNEI in the germline V gene. V was pared by 10 bases and J by 0 bases, with 16 bases between. The CDR3 is made up of 15 amino acids. CDR3 DNA: TGTGCCACCACTCTAAGCGCCAGCTCCTACAATGAGCAGTTCTTC. Translated, it gives CATTLSASSYNEQFF.

This clonotype appeared many times. The chain carries TRBV15 and TRBJ1-5; maybe TRBD1 (5 bases). V lost 1 base and J lost 6, with 13 bases in between. The CDR3 consists of 15 residues. Germline lookup yields CDR1 LNHNV and CDR2 YYDKDF (reference sequence). This chain's CDR3 is CATSRVGGEGQPQHF. CDR3 DNA sequence: TGTGCCACCAGCAGAGTCGGGGGGGAAGGTCAGCCCCAGCATTTT.

This clonotype showed up many times. The chain employs TRBV28 and TRBJ2-7; 9 bases map to TRBD2. Unmatched junction bases numbered 4, after V lost 1 base and J lost 3 bases. Germline CDR1 MDHEN, CDR2 SYDVKM. The CDR3 runs to 15 residues. The CDR3 coding sequence is TGTGCCAGCAGTTTATCCGTAGCGGGAGTCTACGAGCAGTACTTC. Translation gives CASSLSVAGVYEQYF.

This clonotype was recorded many times. The genes are TRBV28 and TRBJ1-2; the match to TRBD1 covers 7 bases. Germline values: CDR1 MDHEN, CDR2 SYDVKM. Losses at the gene ends were 3 bases for V and 4 bases for J; bases not matched to a gene: 14. The CDR3 is 17 amino acids. As DNA, the CDR3 is TGTGCCAGCAGTTTCGGCGCGGAGGGGACAGCAACCTATGGCTACACCTTC. It yields the protein CASSFGAEGTATYGYTF.

The chain links TRBV12-3 or TRBV12-4 to TRBJ2-7; D ambiguous. The CDR3 sequence is 12 residues long. The V end lost 6 bases, the J end lost 1 base, and 7 bases lay between the germline ends. For the CDR3, the DNA is TGTGCCAGCAGGCCCGTGTCCTACGAGCAGTACTTC. Translating it yields CASRPVSYEQYF.

This clonotype was detected ten times or more. V gene TRBV6-2 or TRBV6-3 combines with J gene TRBJ2-7; TRBD2 agrees at 10 bases. CDR1 and CDR2 (germline): MNHEY, SVGEGT. V was clipped by 0 bases and J by 3 bases; unmatched bases: 11. The CDR3 loop spans 18 amino acids. For the CDR3, the DNA is TGTGCCAGCAGTTACTCATTCAAGCGGGAGGGCCGGTTCTACGAGCAGTACTTC. Amino acid sequence: CASSYSFKREGRFYEQYF.

This clonotype was seen many times. The genes are TRBV20-1 and TRBJ1-5; unclear D gene. Germline values: CDR1 DFQATT, CDR2 SNEGSKA (reference sequence). Trimming removed 2 bases from V and 3 bases from J, with 8 bases in between. There are 13 residues in the CDR3. The CDR3 sequence is CSARRFLNQPQHF. In DNA, the CDR3 is TGCAGTGCTAGACGTTTTCTCAATCAGCCCCAGCATTTT.